This T cell receptor beta chain was observed in a study of cytomegalovirus exposure and HLA in healthy donors. Whole-study results and caveats: Later genetic work tied a missense DCLRE1C variant to beta-chain V and J trimming. Roughly uniform sequencing depth across donors was assumed, possibly incorrectly.

As regards this clone: Its target is unknown.

PCR used 60 Vbeta primers and 13 Jbeta primers. The assay was immunoSEQ multiplex PCR, and TCRdb's table has in-frame clones only and misses some. Of over 200,000 clones listed, about 81% are singletons. This CDR3 region has 13 residues. Germline lookup yields CDR1 SGHAT and CDR2 FQNNGV. V was clipped by 5 bases and J by 3 bases, with 10 bases between them. The clonotype was recovered from a woman in her thirties or forties in good health and CMV-seropositive. The chain joins TRBV11-2 to TRBJ1-2; D is undetermined. What was sequenced was PBMCs. As DNA, the CDR3 is TGTGCCAGCAGCCCCAACTCGGACTATGGCTACACCTTC. It is translated as CASSPNSDYGYTF.